Sequencing of this TCR beta chain was carried out in a study of blood T cell repertoires in COVID-19. Turning to the study itself: From the United States, Italy and Spain came samples of acute and convalescent COVID-19.

Measured with immunoSEQ multiplex PCR; TCRdb has only the in-frame clones, and not every one. Of roughly 39,000 clones detected, 79% appear once; the ten largest clones hold around 25%. This clone was detected a few times. V was pared by 2 bases and J by 1 base, with 5 bases between. The CDR3 contains 13 residues. Germline CDR1 and CDR2: MDHEN and SYDVKM. This chain joins TRBV28 and TRBJ1-1; D is undetermined. The sequenced sample consisted of peripheral blood. The source is a man in his sixties or seventies with acute or convalescent COVID-19. The CDR3 DNA follows: TGTGCCAGCAGTTTAACAGAGAACACTGAAGCTTTCTTT. Translated, it gives CASSLTENTEAFF.